This T cell receptor (beta chain) appears in the sequencing data of a study of blood T cell repertoires in COVID-19. Study summary: The United States, Italy and Spain provided the acute and convalescent COVID-19 samples. T cells, B-cell-depleted T cells, or PBMCs supplied cDNA or gDNA.

This clone was observed many times. This CDR3 is 14 amino acids long. CDR1 is MNHEY and CDR2 is SMNVEV in the germline V gene (reference sequence). Trimming cost V 6 bases and J 7 bases; bases outside gene matches: 6. Per the original methods: Amplifying reference gene primers gave estimates of nucleated cell counts. The protocol was immunoSEQ multiplex PCR, while the TCRdb copy is restricted to in-frame clones and leaves out a portion. V, J and clone size derive from that table, while D and trimming were established from the DNA sequence. Seen here are approximately 63,000 clones, 75% to 80% observed once, and the top ten hold around 50%.

The gene calls are TRBV27 and TRBJ2-1; 10 positions match TRBD2. This sequence was found in an elderly woman with acute or convalescent COVID-19. The sample taken for sequencing was peripheral blood. Here the CDR3 reads CASRSAGGPNEQFF. The CDR3 nucleotides are TGTGCCAGCAGGTCAGCGGGAGGGCCTAATGAGCAGTTCTTC.